The clone carrying this T cell receptor beta chain came up once. The data originate from a study of blood T cell repertoires in COVID-19. About the study: Acute and convalescent COVID-19 samples came from the United States, Italy and Spain. Sources were T cells, B-cell-depleted T cells, or PBMCs; the material itself was cDNA or gDNA.

Authors' methods: Estimates of nucleated cell counts were drawn from the amplification of reference gene primers. Assay used: immunoSEQ multiplex PCR; TCRdb lists only in-frame clones, some missing. V and J calls and clone size come straight from that table; D and trimming were deduced from the DNA. Counted here are 100,000 or so clones, around 81% occurring once; the ten biggest clones make up about an eighth. CDR3 length equals 15 residues. Per the germline V gene, CDR1 is SGHRS and CDR2 is YFSETQ. Trimming took 0 bases from V and 3 from J; bases not matched to a gene: 2. The chain joins TRBV5-1 to TRBJ1-2; TRBD1 aligns across 10 bases. This receptor was identified in a woman in her seventies with active or convalescent COVID-19. The sequenced material came from peripheral blood. The chain's CDR3 is CASSLVGTGDYGYTF. The CDR3 bases are TGCGCCAGCAGCTTGGTGGGGACAGGGGACTATGGCTACACCTTC.